Each of the 9 T cell receptor beta chains below was sequenced from the same sample in a study of T cells in Graves' hyperthyroidism and ophthalmopathy. From RNA transcripts, TCR beta CDR3 regions were amplified. The study used the HTBI primer set for a first-round RT-PCR of the TCR CDR3. Each CDR3 protein gets one entry after TCRdb re-called the multiplex PCR reads with MiXCR. Of some 580,000 distinct CDR3 sequences listed, around 16% are singletons. Sequences were obtained from blood. All receptors derive from a woman aged 35 to 49 with Graves' ophthalmopathy.

This sequence joins TRBV20-1 and TRBJ1-6, with 7 bases aligning to TRBD1. Germline CDR1 DFQATT, CDR2 SNEGSKA (reference sequence). This CDR3 has 18 residues. Trimming removed 6 bases from V and 10 bases from J; junction bases left unmatched: 24. The CDR3 coding sequence is TGCAGTGCCCCCCTCTCCGGACAGGCGTTGAGTGTAGGCTCACCCCTCCACTTT. This encodes CSAPLSGQALSVGSPLHF.

This clonotype was observed at least ten times. V gene TRBV6-1 combines with J gene TRBJ2-5, with 9 bases matching TRBD1. The trim removed 7 bases at V and 2 bases at J, leaving 2 bases unmatched. Looked up from germline, CDR1 is MNHNS and CDR2 is SASEGT. The CDR3 is 13 residues long. The CDR3 here is CASKTGGQETQYF. The CDR3 nucleotides read TGTGCCAGCAAGACAGGGGGTCAAGAGACCCAGTACTTC.

The chain links TRBV7-9 to TRBJ2-6, with D hard to call. Looked up from germline, CDR1 is SEHNR and CDR2 is FQNEAQ (reference sequence). With 5 bases removed from V and 2 bases from J, the gap between germline ends came to 10 bases. This CDR3 contains 15 residues. The CDR3 coding sequence is TGTGCCAGCAGCCCCCAGGTTGCTGGGGCCAACGTCCTGACTTTC. Translation gives CASSPQVAGANVLTF.

The rearrangement links TRBV28 to TRBJ2-7; 9 bases are a match to TRBD1. Germline V gives CDR1 MDHEN, CDR2 SYDVKM. This CDR3 contains 15 residues. Germline trimming cut 5 bases from V and 1 base from J; bases unmatched to any gene: 6. The CDR3 region has the DNA TGTGCCAGCAGTCCCTCCGGGACAGGGTCCTACGAGCAGTACTTC. Translating gives CASSPSGTGSYEQYF.

This clonotype was seen a single time. This could be a read error, since a much larger clone is one nucleotide away. The rearrangement links TRBV27 to TRBJ2-1, with no clear D. Trimming shortened V by 1 base and J by 9 bases, and 13 bases separated the two germline ends. Looked up from germline, CDR1 is MNHEY and CDR2 is SMNVEV (reference sequence). The CDR3 has 14 amino acids. DNA for the CDR3: TGTGCCAGCAGTTTATACTGGACCGTGGGTGAGCAGTTCTTC. As protein: CASSLYWTVGEQFF.

This clonotype showed up many times. The chain recombines TRBV7-9 with TRBJ2-7; the D is unclear. There are 13 residues in the CDR3. V dropped 5 bases and J dropped 0 bases, with 8 bases sitting between them. Germline lookup yields CDR1 SEHNR and CDR2 FQNEAQ (reference sequence). For the CDR3, the DNA is TGTGCCAGCAGCCTCCCGAGCTCCTACGAGCAGTACTTC. This translates into CASSLPSSYEQYF.

This clonotype was counted ten times or more. The V and J genes are TRBV5-1 and TRBJ1-5; 9 bases are shared with TRBD1. Germline V gene lookup returns CDR1 SGHRS and CDR2 YFSETQ. J gave up 7 bases and V 5 bases, and 4 bases lay outside the gene matches. The CDR3 consists of 13 residues. In nucleotides, the CDR3 is TGCGCCAGCAGTCAGGGGACAGGGCAGCCCCAGCATTTT. This gives the protein CASSQGTGQPQHF.

This clonotype was found a few times. This chain links TRBV30 with TRBJ1-6, with TRBD1 matching 8 bases. This CDR3 spans 17 amino acids. The trim removed 2 bases at V and 3 bases at J, leaving 9 bases unmatched. Germline CDR1 and CDR2: GTSNPN and SVGIG (reference sequence). CDR3 sequence: CAWSNSDRGFYNSPLHF. The DNA of the CDR3 is TGTGCCTGGAGTAACTCCGACAGGGGATTCTATAATTCACCCCTCCACTTT.

This clonotype occurred a few times. The rearrangement links TRBV29-1 to TRBJ1-1; the D is unclear. V was trimmed by 8 bases and J by 1 base, leaving 11 bases between them. The CDR3 consists of 12 residues. Germline CDR1 and CDR2: SQVTM and ANQGSEA. In nucleotides, the CDR3 is TGCAGCATCAGAGAGGGGAACACTGAAGCTTTCTTT. It is translated as CSIREGNTEAFF.